This TCR beta chain was sequenced during a study of shared clonotypes between healthy human individuals. In the study overall: For every donor, three CD4 naive, three CD4 memory, two CD8 naive and one CD8 memory plates were used.

The CDR3 contains 13 residues. V was cut by 8 bases and J by 5 bases, with 15 bases left in between. Germline V gene lookup returns CDR1 MNHEY and CDR2 SVGAGI. The table came from immunoSEQ multiplex PCR; TCRdb's copy has only in-frame clones and leaves some out. The sample has some 1 million clones, approximately 68% seen once; the top ten hold 1.5%. The chain is built from TRBV6-5 and TRBJ1-2; no definite D call. The sequence came from a young man in good health. The sequenced sample was memory CD4+ T cells sorted from blood. Described subset: CD45RA-negative fraction. The DNA of the CDR3 is TGTGCCAGCGGTCCAGTAGAAGGGTATGGCTACACCTTC. Protein sequence: CASGPVEGYGYTF.